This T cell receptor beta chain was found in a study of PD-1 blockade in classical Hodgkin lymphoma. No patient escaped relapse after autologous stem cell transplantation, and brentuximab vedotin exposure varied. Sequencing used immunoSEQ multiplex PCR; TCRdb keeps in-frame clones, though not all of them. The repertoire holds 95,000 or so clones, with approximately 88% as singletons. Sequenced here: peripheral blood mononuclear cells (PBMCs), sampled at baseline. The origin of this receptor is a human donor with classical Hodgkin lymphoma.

CDR3 coding DNA: TGTGCCACCGCGGGGCAAGAAAATGAAAAACTGTTTTTT. Translated: CATAGQENEKLFF. The rearrangement links TRBV10-3 to TRBJ1-4; D perhaps matches TRBD1 (5 bases). This CDR3 contains 13 residues. Deletions cut 10 bases from V and 5 bases from J, with 14 bases between. CDR1 is ENHRY, CDR2 SYGVKD, per germline.